Described below is a single T cell receptor (beta chain) sequence and its context. This entry is derived from a study of somatic mutations in cytotoxic T cells in rheumatoid arthritis. Assay: immunoSEQ multiplex PCR; the TCRdb copy retains only in-frame clones and omits some. In the table there are under 20,000 clones, about three quarters of which are singletons. CDR1 and CDR2 from the germline V gene are SGHTA and FQGTGA. J was trimmed by 4 bases and V by 2 bases; bases with no gene match: 3. CDR3 length: 15 residues. J is TRBJ2-1 and V is TRBV7-3, with TRBD2 matching 9 bases. Sequenced: CD8+ T cells sorted from blood. This TCR came from an adult with rheumatoid arthritis. The CDR3 sequence is CASSLGRGGYNEQFF. Written as DNA, the CDR3 is TGTGCCAGCAGCTTAGGGCGGGGGGGGTACAATGAGCAGTTCTTC.